This T cell receptor beta chain was obtained from a study of T cell repertoires in cytomegalovirus infection. This clonotype was counted many times. MiXCR, run by TCRdb on the reads, gives a single entry per CDR3 protein. The repertoire has hundreds of thousands of distinct CDR3 sequences, less than 40% of them found once; the top ten carry about 2.8%. CDR3 length: 14 amino acids. V lost 8 bases and J 2 bases, leaving 13 bases between the germline ends. Germline V gene data show CDR1 as MNHNS and CDR2 as SASEGT. The chain links TRBV6-1 to TRBJ1-5, with TRBD1 as a possible D gene (6 bases). This sequence was found in a human donor in good health (CMV status not recorded). Some clones in this sample may be carry-over from other donors' samples. Material for sequencing was PBMCs. The CDR3 region is CASGRGTGNQPQHF. In nucleotides, the CDR3 is TGTGCCAGCGGCAGGGGCACGGGCAATCAGCCCCAGCATTTT.